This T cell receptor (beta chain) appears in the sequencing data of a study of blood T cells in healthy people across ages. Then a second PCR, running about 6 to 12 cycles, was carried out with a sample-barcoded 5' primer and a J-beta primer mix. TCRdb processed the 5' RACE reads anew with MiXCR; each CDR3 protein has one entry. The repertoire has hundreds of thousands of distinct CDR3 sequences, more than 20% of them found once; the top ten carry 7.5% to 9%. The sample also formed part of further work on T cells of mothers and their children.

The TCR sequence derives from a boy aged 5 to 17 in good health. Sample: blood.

For the CDR3, the DNA is TGTGCCACCTGGGACGGATCTAGCACAGATACGCAGTATTTT. This translates into CATWDGSSTDTQYF. The V gene is TRBV10-3, the J gene TRBJ2-3; possibly TRBD1 or TRBD2 for D (5 bases each). Trimming removed 10 bases at V and 0 bases at J, with 14 bases between. The CDR3 sequence is 14 residues long. Germline-derived CDR1 and CDR2 are ENHRY and SYGVKD.